This is a list of T cell receptor beta chains from one sample in a study of blood T cell repertoires in COVID-19. Generated by immunoSEQ multiplex PCR, the TCRdb table keeps only in-frame clones and is missing some. The profile shows fewer than 120,000 clones, around 89% of them singletons. Sequencing used peripheral blood. These receptors originate from a woman in her fifties or sixties with acute or convalescent COVID-19. CDR3s include the opening cysteine and the closing phenylalanine or tryptophan. A D gene is named only where the DNA matches it firmly. A clone size is listed for some rows: how often the clone was seen (once, few, many), or a class if it is expanded.

d_call: NA; clone_size: NA; j_call: TRBJ1-1; v_call: TRBV5-1; cdr3_aa: CASSLVGGNTEAFF; cdr3_nt: TGCGCCAGCAGCTTGGTGGGGGGGAACACTGAAGCTTTCTTT
d_call: TRBD2; clone_size: NA; j_call: TRBJ2-1; v_call: TRBV19; cdr3_aa: CASSRLAGGGAMEQFF; cdr3_nt: TGTGCCAGTAGTAGGCTAGCGGGAGGCGGTGCAATGGAGCAGTTCTTC
d_call: NA; clone_size: NA; j_call: TRBJ2-3; v_call: TRBV11-3; cdr3_aa: CASSYGLRTDTQYF; cdr3_nt: TGTGCCAGCAGCTACGGACTACGCACAGATACGCAGTATTTT
d_call: TRBD1; clone_size: NA; j_call: TRBJ2-7; v_call: TRBV11-2; cdr3_aa: CASSRDRAYEQYF; cdr3_nt: TGTGCCAGCAGCCGGGACAGGGCCTACGAGCAGTACTTC
d_call: NA; clone_size: NA; j_call: TRBJ1-2; v_call: TRBV30; cdr3_aa: CAWSSVYGYTF; cdr3_nt: TGTGCCTGGAGTTCTGTCTATGGCTACACCTTC
d_call: TRBD1; clone_size: NA; j_call: TRBJ2-2; v_call: TRBV24-1; cdr3_aa: CATSGDRGKTGELFF; cdr3_nt: TGTGCCACCAGTGGGGACAGGGGGAAAACCGGGGAGCTGTTTTTT
d_call: NA; clone_size: NA; j_call: TRBJ2-5; v_call: TRBV19; cdr3_aa: CASAGRSQETQYF; cdr3_nt: TGTGCCAGTGCCGGGAGATCCCAAGAGACCCAGTACTTC
d_call: TRBD2; clone_size: NA; j_call: TRBJ2-2; v_call: TRBV6-6; cdr3_aa: CASAASGIFGELFF; cdr3_nt: TGTGCCAGCGCGGCTAGCGGGATCTTCGGGGAGCTGTTTTTT
d_call: NA; clone_size: NA; j_call: TRBJ2-3; v_call: TRBV2; cdr3_aa: CASSGQGRERDTQYF; cdr3_nt: TGTGCCAGCAGTGGACAGGGGCGGGAGAGAGATACGCAGTATTTT
d_call: TRBD1; clone_size: once; j_call: TRBJ2-4; v_call: TRBV7-2; cdr3_aa: CASSGRQGASKNIQYF; cdr3_nt: TGTGCCAGCAGCGGACGACAGGGGGCTTCCAAAAACATTCAGTACTTC
d_call: TRBD1; clone_size: NA; j_call: TRBJ1-1; v_call: TRBV7-2; cdr3_aa: CASSKTGGSNTEAFF; cdr3_nt: TGTGCCAGCAGCAAGACAGGGGGATCGAACACTGAAGCTTTCTTT
d_call: TRBD1; clone_size: NA; j_call: TRBJ2-7; v_call: TRBV2; cdr3_aa: CASSLERGPYEQYF; cdr3_nt: TGTGCCAGCAGCCTGGAGAGGGGGCCCTACGAGCAGTACTTC
d_call: TRBD2; clone_size: NA; j_call: TRBJ2-2; v_call: TRBV30; cdr3_aa: CAWQSPGTSGRWGGELFF; cdr3_nt: TGTGCCTGGCAATCCCCCGGGACTAGCGGGAGATGGGGCGGGGAGCTGTTTTTT
d_call: NA; clone_size: once; j_call: TRBJ2-5; v_call: TRBV30; cdr3_aa: CAWRSMETQYF; cdr3_nt: TGTGCCTGGAGATCCATGGAGACCCAGTACTTC
d_call: TRBD2; clone_size: NA; j_call: TRBJ2-1; v_call: TRBV10-1; cdr3_aa: CASSETSGRVRSYNEQFF; cdr3_nt: TGCGCCAGCAGTGAAACCAGCGGGAGGGTGAGGTCCTACAATGAGCAGTTCTTC
d_call: TRBD2; clone_size: many; j_call: TRBJ2-3; v_call: TRBV5-1; cdr3_aa: CASSLEGSAGGGTDTQYF; cdr3_nt: TGCGCCAGCAGCTTGGAGGGTTCGGCGGGAGGGGGCACAGATACGCAGTATTTT
d_call: TRBD2; clone_size: few; j_call: TRBJ2-1; v_call: TRBV5-4; cdr3_aa: CASGAGGPWNEQFF; cdr3_nt: TGTGCCAGCGGGGCGGGAGGGCCATGGAATGAGCAGTTCTTC
d_call: TRBD1; clone_size: NA; j_call: TRBJ2-7; v_call: TRBV5-1; cdr3_aa: CASSHGTGRFYEQYF; cdr3_nt: TGCGCCAGCAGCCATGGGACAGGAAGGTTCTACGAGCAGTACTTC
d_call: TRBD2; clone_size: NA; j_call: TRBJ2-7; v_call: TRBV15; cdr3_aa: CATRGDGTSGYEQYF; cdr3_nt: TGTGCCACCAGGGGAGATGGGACTAGCGGATACGAGCAGTACTTC
d_call: NA; clone_size: NA; j_call: TRBJ2-1; v_call: TRBV7-2; cdr3_aa: CASSLGSTSQYNEQFF; cdr3_nt: TGTGCCAGCAGCTTAGGGAGTACTAGCCAGTACAATGAGCAGTTCTTC
d_call: TRBD1; clone_size: NA; j_call: TRBJ2-2; v_call: TRBV7-9; cdr3_aa: CASSLASGQGIRELFF; cdr3_nt: TGTGCCAGCAGCTTAGCTTCGGGACAGGGGATCCGGGAGCTGTTTTTT
d_call: TRBD1; clone_size: few; j_call: TRBJ1-2; v_call: TRBV4-1; cdr3_aa: CASSPGQGIGYTF; cdr3_nt: TGCGCCAGCAGCCCGGGACAGGGTATCGGCTACACCTTC
d_call: TRBD2; clone_size: once; j_call: TRBJ2-7; v_call: TRBV28; cdr3_aa: CASSDSHFLAGGPLYEQYF; cdr3_nt: TGTGCCAGCAGCGACTCACATTTCCTAGCGGGAGGGCCGTTGTACGAGCAGTACTTC
d_call: NA; clone_size: once; j_call: TRBJ2-2; v_call: TRBV7-9; cdr3_aa: CASSWDINTGELFF; cdr3_nt: TGTGCCAGCAGTTGGGACATAAACACCGGGGAGCTGTTTTTT
d_call: TRBD2; clone_size: NA; j_call: TRBJ2-1; v_call: TRBV5-4; cdr3_aa: CASSPGLAEGRGEQFF; cdr3_nt: TGTGCCAGCAGCCCCGGACTAGCAGAAGGTCGGGGTGAGCAGTTCTTC
d_call: TRBD2; clone_size: NA; j_call: TRBJ2-1; v_call: TRBV3-1/TRBV3-2; cdr3_aa: CASSQGSGSGGEQFF; cdr3_nt: TGTGCCAGCAGCCAAGGAAGCGGGAGCGGCGGTGAGCAGTTCTTC
d_call: TRBD1; clone_size: NA; j_call: TRBJ1-5; v_call: TRBV6-1; cdr3_aa: CASSERQGTQPQHF; cdr3_nt: TGTGCCAGCAGTGAAAGACAGGGCACTCAGCCCCAGCATTTT
d_call: TRBD1; clone_size: NA; j_call: TRBJ1-5; v_call: TRBV28; cdr3_aa: CASSSAGQLYSNQPQHF; cdr3_nt: TGTGCCAGCAGTTCGGCGGGACAGTTGTATAGCAATCAGCCCCAGCATTTT
d_call: NA; clone_size: NA; j_call: TRBJ2-6; v_call: TRBV7-9; cdr3_aa: CASSLVGQGTVLTF; cdr3_nt: TGTGCCAGCAGCTTAGTGGGCCAGGGGACCGTCCTGACTTTC
d_call: TRBD2; clone_size: NA; j_call: TRBJ2-7; v_call: TRBV2; cdr3_aa: CASNFDAGAYGEQYF; cdr3_nt: TGTGCCAGCAATTTCGACGCGGGAGCGTACGGGGAGCAGTACTTC
d_call: TRBD2; clone_size: NA; j_call: TRBJ2-5; v_call: TRBV27; cdr3_aa: CASSLLAGIQETQYF; cdr3_nt: TGTGCCAGCAGTTTGCTAGCGGGAATACAAGAGACCCAGTACTTC
d_call: NA; clone_size: NA; j_call: TRBJ2-5; v_call: TRBV6-1; cdr3_aa: CASSDLPLATQYF; cdr3_nt: TGTGCCAGCAGTGACCTCCCCCTAGCGACCCAGTACTTC
d_call: NA; clone_size: NA; j_call: TRBJ2-1; v_call: TRBV6-4; cdr3_aa: CASSLGVAERNEQFF; cdr3_nt: TGTGCCAGCAGTCTCGGGGTAGCGGAGAGGAATGAGCAGTTCTTC
d_call: TRBD1; clone_size: NA; j_call: TRBJ1-1; v_call: TRBV6-5; cdr3_aa: CASSYTGQGAEAFF; cdr3_nt: TGTGCCAGCAGCTACACTGGACAGGGGGCTGAAGCTTTCTTT
d_call: TRBD1; clone_size: NA; j_call: TRBJ1-2; v_call: TRBV18; cdr3_aa: CASSPGQGMDGYTF; cdr3_nt: TGTGCCAGCTCACCGGGACAGGGTATGGATGGCTACACCTTC
d_call: NA; clone_size: NA; j_call: TRBJ1-1; v_call: TRBV5-6; cdr3_aa: CASSVRDSYMNTEAFF; cdr3_nt: TGTGCCAGCAGCGTCCGGGACTCATACATGAACACTGAAGCTTTCTTT
d_call: TRBD2; clone_size: NA; j_call: TRBJ2-7; v_call: TRBV6-5; cdr3_aa: CASSYSRGAWSSEQYF; cdr3_nt: TGTGCCAGCAGTTACTCGCGGGGGGCCTGGTCGTCCGAGCAGTACTTC
d_call: NA; clone_size: NA; j_call: TRBJ1-2; v_call: TRBV28; cdr3_aa: CASSLAGQYNYGYTF; cdr3_nt: TGTGCCAGCAGTTTAGCCGGACAATACAACTATGGCTACACCTTC
d_call: TRBD2; clone_size: NA; j_call: TRBJ2-2; v_call: TRBV7-9; cdr3_aa: CASSLGLAPTGELFF; cdr3_nt: TGTGCCAGCAGCTTGGGACTAGCGCCCACCGGGGAGCTGTTTTTT
d_call: NA; clone_size: NA; j_call: TRBJ2-5; v_call: TRBV5-4; cdr3_aa: CASSLAATRETQYF; cdr3_nt: TGTGCCAGCAGCTTGGCTGCCACCAGGGAGACCCAGTACTTC
d_call: NA; clone_size: NA; j_call: TRBJ1-2; v_call: TRBV5-1; cdr3_aa: CASSRDGGNYGYTF; cdr3_nt: TGCGCCAGCAGCCGGGACGGGGGGAACTATGGCTACACCTTC
d_call: TRBD2; clone_size: once; j_call: TRBJ2-1; v_call: TRBV4-2; cdr3_aa: CASSHAGTSGYNEQFF; cdr3_nt: TGTGCCAGCAGCCATGCTGGGACTAGCGGCTACAATGAGCAGTTCTTC
d_call: TRBD2; clone_size: NA; j_call: TRBJ2-7; v_call: TRBV5-1; cdr3_aa: CASSHGGSGSYEQYF; cdr3_nt: TGCGCCAGCAGCCATGGCGGGAGCGGCTCCTACGAGCAGTACTTC
d_call: TRBD1; clone_size: NA; j_call: TRBJ1-6; v_call: TRBV6-5; cdr3_aa: CASSPDRGSSPLHF; cdr3_nt: TGTGCCAGCAGTCCCGACAGGGGATCATCACCCCTCCACTTT
d_call: NA; clone_size: once; j_call: TRBJ2-7; v_call: TRBV7-2; cdr3_aa: CASSDFGEQYF; cdr3_nt: TGTGCCAGCAGTGACTTCGGCGAGCAGTACTTC
d_call: TRBD1; clone_size: NA; j_call: TRBJ1-1; v_call: TRBV7-7; cdr3_aa: CASSPEGGQEAFF; cdr3_nt: TGTGCCAGCAGCCCCGAAGGGGGACAGGAAGCTTTCTTT
d_call: NA; clone_size: NA; j_call: TRBJ1-6; v_call: TRBV18; cdr3_aa: CASSPGRVTPLHF; cdr3_nt: TGTGCCAGCTCACCCGGCAGGGTTACACCCCTCCACTTT
d_call: TRBD2; clone_size: NA; j_call: TRBJ2-2; v_call: TRBV27; cdr3_aa: CASSPSRGGWIGELFF; cdr3_nt: TGTGCCAGCAGTCCCTCGCGGGGGGGTTGGATCGGGGAGCTGTTTTTT
d_call: NA; clone_size: NA; j_call: TRBJ1-4; v_call: TRBV28; cdr3_aa: CASSRTVNEKLFF; cdr3_nt: TGTGCCAGCAGTAGGACAGTTAATGAAAAACTGTTTTTT
d_call: TRBD2; clone_size: NA; j_call: TRBJ2-1; v_call: TRBV14; cdr3_aa: CASSQDPAGYAAYNEQFF; cdr3_nt: TGTGCCAGCAGCCAAGATCCAGCGGGATACGCAGCCTACAATGAGCAGTTCTTC
d_call: NA; clone_size: NA; j_call: TRBJ1-1; v_call: TRBV18; cdr3_aa: CASSPGARLNTEAFF; cdr3_nt: TGTGCCAGCTCACCGGGGGCGCGCCTGAACACTGAAGCTTTCTTT
d_call: TRBD1; clone_size: NA; j_call: TRBJ1-2; v_call: TRBV19; cdr3_aa: CATAIEDRNYGYTF; cdr3_nt: TGTGCCACCGCCATCGAGGACAGGAACTATGGCTACACCTTC
d_call: TRBD1; clone_size: NA; j_call: TRBJ2-7; v_call: TRBV15; cdr3_aa: CATSRTPGTAYEQYF; cdr3_nt: TGTGCCACCAGCAGGACCCCCGGGACAGCCTACGAGCAGTACTTC